The 22 T cell receptor beta chains below were found in one sample sequenced in a study of cytomegalovirus exposure and HLA in healthy donors. Researchers ran the PCR with 60 Vbeta and 13 Jbeta primers. The data were produced by immunoSEQ multiplex PCR, yet TCRdb's version contains in-frame clones alone and is incomplete. This table has 100,000 to 150,000 clones, more than 80% appearing once. Sequenced material: PBMCs. All receptors come from a woman between 40 and 55 years old in good health and CMV-seropositive.

V is TRBV7-6 and J is TRBJ2-7, with 7 positions matching TRBD2. J was trimmed by 2 bases and V by 1 base; bases with no gene match: 5. Germline CDR1 SGHVS, CDR2 FNYEAQ. CDR3 length: 15 amino acids. CDR3 bases: TGTGCCAGCAGCTTAGGCGGGGGACCACCCTACGAGCAGTACTTC. Encoded protein: CASSLGGGPPYEQYF. Combining the CDR3 with reference TRBV7-6 and TRBJ2-7 gives the whole variable domain GAGVSQSPRYKVTKRGQDVALRCDPISGHVSLYWYRQALGQGPEFLTYFNYEAQQDKSGLPNDRFSAERPEGSISTLTIQRTEQRDSAMYRCASSLGGGPPYEQYFGPGTRLTVT.

The V call is TRBV19, the J call TRBJ1-1, with TRBD1 matching 8 bases. V was clipped by 5 bases and J by 5 bases; unmatched bases: 7. In germline, CDR1 is LNHDA, CDR2 SQIVND (reference sequence). The length of the CDR3 is 14 residues. CDR3: CASSADRGGTEAFF. CDR3 coding DNA: TGTGCCAGTAGTGCAGACAGGGGAGGGACTGAAGCTTTCTTT.

The chain carries TRBV19 and TRBJ2-1; D is unclear. With 2 bases removed from V and 0 bases from J, the gap between germline ends came to 14 bases. The germline V gene encodes CDR1 LNHDA and CDR2 SQIVND (reference sequence). The CDR3 sequence is 17 residues long. The CDR3 spells CASSIQGRPSSYNEQFF. The CDR3 nucleotides are TGTGCCAGTAGTATACAAGGCAGACCTAGCTCCTACAATGAGCAGTTCTTC.

This clone came up a few times. The V gene is TRBV2, the J gene TRBJ2-7; TRBD1 might be the D (6 bases). The CDR3 contains 14 residues. V was cut by 3 bases and J by 2 bases, with 11 bases left in between. CDR1 and CDR2 (germline): SNHLY, FYNNEI. This CDR3 reads CASSEGRGTYEQYF. DNA for the CDR3: TGTGCCAGCAGTGAGGGTAGGGGGACCTACGAGCAGTACTTC. Full variable domain (missing parts from reference TRBV2 and TRBJ2-7): EPEVTQTPSHQVTQMGQEVILRCVPISNHLYFYWYRQILGQKVEFLVSFYNNEISEKSEIFDDQFSVERPDGSNFTLKIRSTKLEDSAMYFCASSEGRGTYEQYFGPGTRLTVT.

This clone was seen once. The rearrangement joins TRBV30 to TRBJ1-2; perhaps TRBD1 as D (6 bases). The CDR3 covers 15 residues. Trimming removed 1 base at V and 7 bases at J, with 19 bases between. Per germline, CDR1 GTSNPN and CDR2 SVGIG (reference sequence). The CDR3: CAWSAALDRYSGYTF. Here the CDR3 DNA reads TGTGCCTGGAGTGCCGCCCTCGACAGGTACTCTGGCTACACCTTC.

This rearrangement joins TRBV5-1 to TRBJ2-1; D remains unclear. This CDR3 is 14 amino acids long. Trimming pared 2 bases from V and 6 bases from J, leaving 12 bases between. Germline assignment: CDR1 SGHRS and CDR2 YFSETQ. CDR3 sequence (DNA): TGCGCCAGCAGCTTATCACAGCCGAGCAATGAGCAGTTCTTC. As protein: CASSLSQPSNEQFF. The full variable domain, rest sourced from reference TRBV5-1 and TRBJ2-1, is KAGVTQTPRYLIKTRGQQVTLSCSPISGHRSVSWYQQTPGQGLQFLFEYFSETQRNKGNFPGRFSGRQFSNSRSEMNVSTLELGDSALYLCASSLSQPSNEQFFGPGTRLTVL.

This clone has a handful of counts. V is TRBV6-6 and J is TRBJ1-1; 7 bases agree with TRBD1. The CDR3 has 14 residues. Germline V gives CDR1 MNHNY, CDR2 SVGAGI (reference sequence). J gave up 5 bases and V 7 bases, and 10 bases lay outside the gene matches. CDR3 region: CASTETGTRTEAFF. CDR3 coding DNA: TGTGCCAGCACCGAGACAGGGACGAGGACTGAAGCTTTCTTT.

The V and J genes are TRBV10-3 and TRBJ2-3, with 8 nucleotides matching TRBD2. Germline V lookup: CDR1 ENHRY, CDR2 SYGVKD. This CDR3 has 15 amino acids. The V and J ends lost 6 bases and 0 bases, in that order; junction bases with no gene match: 5. This CDR3 reads CAIRLAESSTDTQYF. In nucleotides, the CDR3 is TGTGCCATCAGACTAGCGGAATCTAGCACAGATACGCAGTATTTT.

This clone was observed a few times. This chain joins TRBV5-4 and TRBJ2-2; perhaps TRBD1 as D (6 bases). Trimming cost V 0 bases and J 5 bases, with 14 bases left between them. The CDR3 contains 16 residues. Germline V CDR1 and CDR2: SGHNT, YYREEE (reference sequence). The CDR3 DNA sequence: TGTGCCAGCAGCTTGGCGCAGGGGCGAAGGACCGGGGAGCTGTTTTTT. Amino acid sequence: CASSLAQGRRTGELFF.

The chain couples TRBV2 to TRBJ2-5, with a tentative D call TRBD2 (6 bases). Trimming took 4 bases from V and 4 from J, leaving 22 bases between them. Germline CDR1 SNHLY, CDR2 FYNNEI. This CDR3 comprises 17 residues. In nucleotides, the CDR3 is TGTGCCAGCAGTGGACTAGGGACCGACATCTTCGGAGAGACCCAGTACTTC. It codes for CASSGLGTDIFGETQYF.

The rearrangement uses TRBV10-3 and TRBJ1-6, with 9 bases lining up with TRBD1. This CDR3 has 16 residues. Looked up from germline, CDR1 is ENHRY and CDR2 is SYGVKD. Losses at the gene ends were 6 bases for V and 6 bases for J; bases not matched to a gene: 9. For the CDR3, the DNA is TGTGCCATCAGCTCCGGGACAGGGTTGTTTAATTCACCCCTCCACTTT. Encoded protein: CAISSGTGLFNSPLHF.

This clone showed up just once. The chain joins TRBV12-5 to TRBJ2-3; perhaps TRBD2 as D (6 bases). Germline V gene sequence: CDR1 LGHNT, CDR2 FRNRAP. V gave up 5 bases and J gave up 4 bases, with 19 bases separating them. This CDR3 is 16 amino acids long. The CDR3 nucleotides read TGTGCTAGTGGTCCCCGGGGGTGGTCTTTCGCAGATACGCAGTATTTT. Amino acids: CASGPRGWSFADTQYF.

This chain uses TRBV29-1 with TRBJ2-7; possible D gene TRBD2, 5 bases. Germline CDR1 is SQVTM and CDR2 is ANQGSEA. Trimming shortened V by 5 bases and J by 7 bases, and 9 bases separated the two germline ends. The CDR3 is 10 residues long. The CDR3: CSVFTGEQYF. Here the CDR3 DNA reads TGCAGCGTTTTCACGGGGGAGCAGTACTTC.

The gene calls are TRBV6-1 and TRBJ2-3, with 8 bases aligning to TRBD2. Germline CDR1 and CDR2: MNHNS and SASEGT. This CDR3 is 14 amino acids long. Trimming removed 8 bases from V and 6 bases from J; junction bases left unmatched: 10. The CDR3 DNA follows: TGTGCCAGCTCCCTCAGCGGGAGTTTGGATACGCAGTATTTT. Encoded protein: CASSLSGSLDTQYF.

The rearrangement uses TRBV27 and TRBJ1-1; D is uncertain. Trimming took 4 bases from V and 11 from J, leaving 17 bases between them. The CDR3 runs to 13 residues. Germline V CDR1 and CDR2: MNHEY, SMNVEV (reference sequence). CDR3 coding DNA: TGTGCCAGCAGTTACGACCCCAGGCTTGGGGCTTTCTTT. Translation gives CASSYDPRLGAFF.

The V call is TRBV29-1, the J call TRBJ2-3; possibly TRBD1 for D (5 bases). V lost 4 bases and J 14 bases, leaving 19 bases between the germline ends. The CDR3 covers 12 residues. Germline V gene data show CDR1 as SQVTM and CDR2 as ANQGSEA. The DNA of the CDR3 is TGCAGCGTTGCAATCCAAGGGGATATAAGGTATTTT. Amino acids: CSVAIQGDIRYF.

The V gene is TRBV30, the J gene TRBJ2-5; 13 positions agree with TRBD2. The CDR3 spans 15 residues. Germline trimming cut 8 bases from V and 5 bases from J; bases unmatched to any gene: 11. CDR1 GTSNPN and CDR2 SVGIG come from the germline V gene (reference sequence). CDR3 nucleotide sequence: TGTGCCGGCAGTACTAGCGGGGGGGCAATGGAGACCCAGTACTTC. Translated: CAGSTSGGAMETQYF.

This chain uses TRBV9 with TRBJ1-1; TRBD1 matches 9 bases. The trim removed 4 bases at V and 3 bases at J, leaving 13 bases unmatched. Germline CDR1 SGDLS, CDR2 YYNGEE. The CDR3 runs to 17 residues. The CDR3 bases are TGTGCCAGCAGCAAAGCCGGCCCACAGGGGGCCGACACTGAAGCTTTCTTT. It codes for CASSKAGPQGADTEAFF.

V and J are TRBV25-1 and TRBJ2-5; 11 bases fit TRBD2. This CDR3 region has 18 residues. V was pared by 4 bases and J by 1 base, with 11 bases of the junction left unmatched. The germline V gene encodes CDR1 MGHDK and CDR2 SYGVNS. CDR3 DNA sequence: TGTGCCAGCAGTGTCACTAGCGGGGGCCCCGGGGTCCAAGAGACCCAGTACTTC. As protein: CASSVTSGGPGVQETQYF.

The V gene is TRBV29-1, the J gene TRBJ2-2, with 10 bases fitting TRBD1. The CDR3 sequence is 16 residues long. Germline V CDR1 and CDR2: SQVTM, ANQGSEA. Losses at the gene ends were 3 bases for V and 4 bases for J; bases not matched to a gene: 8. The CDR3 loop is CSVEYTGTGVTGELFF. In nucleotides, the CDR3 is TGCAGCGTTGAGTATACCGGGACAGGGGTCACCGGGGAGCTGTTTTTT.

The CDR3 here is CASSPWRSSYEQYF. CDR3 coding DNA: TGTGCCAGCAGCCCTTGGCGGTCCTCCTACGAGCAGTACTTC. This chain joins TRBV7-2 and TRBJ2-7; D remains unclear. The V and J ends lost 5 bases and 0 bases respectively, with 11 bases between them. Per germline, CDR1 SGHTA and CDR2 FQGNSA. The CDR3 consists of 14 residues.

This clone has only a few counts. The J gene is TRBJ1-2, the V gene TRBV4-1; the D gene is possibly TRBD1 (6 bases). In germline, CDR1 is MGHRA, CDR2 YSYEKL. This CDR3 contains 16 residues. The V and J ends lost 0 bases and 6 bases respectively, with 17 bases between them. The CDR3 loop reads CASSQDPQGLTNGYTF. The DNA of the CDR3 is TGCGCCAGCAGCCAAGACCCCCAGGGGCTAACGAATGGCTACACCTTC.